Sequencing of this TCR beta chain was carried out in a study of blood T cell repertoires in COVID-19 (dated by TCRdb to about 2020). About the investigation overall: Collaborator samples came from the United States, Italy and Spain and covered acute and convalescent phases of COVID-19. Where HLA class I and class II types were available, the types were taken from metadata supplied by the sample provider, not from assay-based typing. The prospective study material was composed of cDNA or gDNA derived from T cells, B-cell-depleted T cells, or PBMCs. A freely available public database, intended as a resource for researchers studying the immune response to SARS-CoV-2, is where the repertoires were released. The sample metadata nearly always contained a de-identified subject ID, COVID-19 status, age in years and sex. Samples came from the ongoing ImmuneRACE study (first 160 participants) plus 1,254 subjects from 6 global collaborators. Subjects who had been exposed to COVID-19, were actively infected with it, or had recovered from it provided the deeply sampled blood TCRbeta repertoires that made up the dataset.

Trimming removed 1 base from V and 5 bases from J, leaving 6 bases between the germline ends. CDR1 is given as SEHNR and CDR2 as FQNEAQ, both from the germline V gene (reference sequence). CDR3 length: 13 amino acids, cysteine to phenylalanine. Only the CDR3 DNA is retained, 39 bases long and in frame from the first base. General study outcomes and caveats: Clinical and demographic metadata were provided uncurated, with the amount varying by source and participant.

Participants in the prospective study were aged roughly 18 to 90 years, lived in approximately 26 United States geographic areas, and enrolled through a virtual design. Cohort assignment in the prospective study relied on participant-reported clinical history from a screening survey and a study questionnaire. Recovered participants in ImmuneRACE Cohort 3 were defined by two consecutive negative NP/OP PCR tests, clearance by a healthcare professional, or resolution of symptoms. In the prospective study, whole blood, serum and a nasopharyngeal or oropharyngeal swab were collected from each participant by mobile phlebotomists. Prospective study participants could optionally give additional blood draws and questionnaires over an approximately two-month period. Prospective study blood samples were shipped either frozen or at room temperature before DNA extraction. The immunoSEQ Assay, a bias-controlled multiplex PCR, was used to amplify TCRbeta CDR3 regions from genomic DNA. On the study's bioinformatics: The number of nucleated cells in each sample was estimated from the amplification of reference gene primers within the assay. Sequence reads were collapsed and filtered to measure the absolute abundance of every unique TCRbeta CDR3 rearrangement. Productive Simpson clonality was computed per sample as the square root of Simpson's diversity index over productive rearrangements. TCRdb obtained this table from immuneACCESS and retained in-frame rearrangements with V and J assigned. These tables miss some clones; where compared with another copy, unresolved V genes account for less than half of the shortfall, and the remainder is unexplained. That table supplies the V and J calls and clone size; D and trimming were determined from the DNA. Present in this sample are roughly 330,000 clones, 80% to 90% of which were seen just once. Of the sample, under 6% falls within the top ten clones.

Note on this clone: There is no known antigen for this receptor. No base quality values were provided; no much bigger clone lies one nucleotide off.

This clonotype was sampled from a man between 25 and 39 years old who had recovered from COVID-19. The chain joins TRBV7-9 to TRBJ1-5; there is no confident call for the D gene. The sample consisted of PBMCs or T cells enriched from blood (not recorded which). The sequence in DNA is TGTGCCAGCAGCTTAGGACTTTATCAGCCCCAGCATTTT. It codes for CASSLGLYQPQHF.